The 29 T cell receptor beta chains below come from one sample, sequenced in a study. Cells sorted as Tregs were CD4+, CD25+ and CD127-/low. TCRdb re-called the 5' RACE reads with MiXCR, one entry per CDR3 protein. The repertoire holds 34,000 or so distinct CDR3 sequences, with around 27% as singletons. The source material was tumor-infiltrating Tregs sorted from the breast tumor. These receptors came from a female donor with breast cancer.

With respect to this clonotype: This may arise from a read error, as a much more abundant clone is one base away. This rearrangement joins TRBV6-6 to TRBJ2-7, with unresolved D. Germline V gene sequence: CDR1 MNHNY, CDR2 SVGAGI (reference sequence). The V and J ends lost 5 bases and 1 base respectively, with 9 bases between them. This CDR3 spans 13 amino acids. The CDR3 DNA reads TGTGCCAGCAGTGAAATCGAGTCCTACGAGCAGTACTTC. It codes for CASSEIESYEQYF.

This clonotype has at least ten counts. This sequence joins TRBV20-1 and TRBJ1-5, with D tentatively TRBD1 (6 bases). V was trimmed by 3 bases and J by 2 bases, leaving 20 bases between them. Germline-derived CDR1 and CDR2 are DFQATT and SNEGSKA (reference sequence). This CDR3 has 17 amino acids. The CDR3 region is CSARGPGGGGGNQPQHF. The CDR3 DNA reads TGCAGTGCTAGGGGCCCGGGCGGGGGCGGGGGCAATCAGCCCCAGCATTTT.

This clonotype was detected ten times or more. The V gene is TRBV7-9, the J gene TRBJ2-1, with 10 bases that match TRBD2. Per the germline V gene, CDR1 is SEHNR and CDR2 is FQNEAQ (reference sequence). V shed 5 bases and J 6 bases; nucleotides not matched to a gene: 4. The CDR3 runs 14 residues. The DNA for the CDR3 is TGTGCCAGCAGCCCCCGACTAGCGGGCAATGAGCAGTTCTTC. It encodes CASSPRLAGNEQFF. The whole variable domain, filled in from reference TRBV7-9 and TRBJ2-1, reads DTGVSQNPRHKITKRGQNVTFRCDPISEHNRLYWYRQTLGQGPEFLTYFQNEAQLEKSRLLSDRFSAERPKGSFSTLEIQRTEQGDSAMYLCASSPRLAGNEQFFGPGTRLTVL.

The chain uses TRBV5-1 and TRBJ1-5, with D unclear. This CDR3 has 14 residues. V lost 0 bases and J 3 bases, leaving 7 bases between the germline ends. Germline V gene sequence: CDR1 SGHRS, CDR2 YFSETQ. CDR3 sequence (DNA): TGCGCCAGCAGCTTGGACGGCAACAATCAGCCCCAGCATTTT. It codes for CASSLDGNNQPQHF.

This chain links TRBV7-9 with TRBJ1-3, with D hard to call. V lost 1 base and J lost 0, with 16 bases in between. This CDR3 spans 18 amino acids. Germline assignment: CDR1 SEHNR and CDR2 FQNEAQ (reference sequence). CDR3 coding DNA: TGTGCCAGCAGCTTAGTGTCCCACCTAGACTTCTCTGGAAACACCATATATTTT. The encoded protein is CASSLVSHLDFSGNTIYF.

This clonotype was seen at least ten times. The chain couples TRBV13 to TRBJ2-7; 8 nucleotides align to TRBD1. This CDR3 is 13 amino acids long. The V gene's germline CDR1 is PRHDT and CDR2 FYEKMQ (reference sequence). Trimming cost V 5 bases and J 6 bases; bases outside gene matches: 6. The CDR3 sequence is CASSATGAREQYF. CDR3 DNA sequence: TGTGCCAGCAGCGCGACAGGGGCACGCGAGCAGTACTTC.

This clonotype was seen repeatedly, ten times or more. The rearrangement joins TRBV6-5 to TRBJ1-2, with D possibly being TRBD1 (6 bases). Germline V gives CDR1 MNHEY, CDR2 SVGAGI. The CDR3 runs 13 residues. V shed 2 bases and J shed 6 bases, with 10 bases lying between them. As DNA, the CDR3 is TGTGCCAGCAGTTACGGGACATCGGATGGCTACACCTTC. Protein product: CASSYGTSDGYTF.

Remarks on this clonotype: A single base separates this from a much larger clone, so it may be a read error. The chain combines TRBV7-8 with TRBJ1-1, with unresolved D. The CDR3 runs to 15 residues. The V end was cut by 4 bases, the J end by 6 bases, with 18 bases between. In germline, CDR1 is SGHVS, CDR2 FQNEAQ. CDR3 in DNA: TGTGCCAGCAGCTCCGTGAGCACTGCCAGGCCTGAAGCTTTCTTT. It specifies CASSSVSTARPEAFF.

This clonotype was observed once. A clone one base away is much larger, so this may be a read error. V is TRBV6-5 and J is TRBJ2-1; unclear D gene. The germline V gene has CDR1 MNHEY and CDR2 SVGAGI. The CDR3 has 11 residues. Trimming cost V 6 bases and J 12 bases, with 12 bases left between them. CDR3 region: CASSGELGQFF. CDR3 bases: TGTGCCAGCAGCGGTGAGCTCGGGCAGTTCTTC.

In this sample, this clonotype turned up many times. J is TRBJ2-6 and V is TRBV12-3 or TRBV12-4; D remains unclear. This CDR3 contains 13 residues. Trimming shortened V by 3 bases and J by 1 base, and 1 base separated the two germline ends. The CDR3 DNA sequence: TGTGCCAGCAGTTTTTCTGGGGCCAACGTCCTGACTTTC. Amino acid sequence: CASSFSGANVLTF.

This clonotype was counted many times. The chain joins TRBV6-1 to TRBJ1-2; 7 bases are shared with TRBD1. CDR1 and CDR2 from the germline V gene are MNHNS and SASEGT. This CDR3 has 11 amino acids. With 8 bases clipped from V and 5 bases from J, the junction kept 2 bases outside the gene matches. CDR3 DNA sequence: TGTGCCAGCCGGGACAGTTATGGCTACACCTTC. Translating it yields CASRDSYGYTF.

A note on this clonotype: A much larger clone sits a single nucleotide away, making a read error possible. The gene calls are TRBV5-1 and TRBJ2-1; 8 bases fit TRBD1. The CDR3 contains 16 residues. CDR1 and CDR2 (germline): SGHRS, YFSETQ. The CDR3, as DNA: TGCGCCAGCAGCTTGGAAAGGACAGGGCAGTACAATGGGCAGTTCTTC. Translated, it gives CASSLERTGQYNGQFF. The whole variable domain, filled in from reference TRBV5-1 and TRBJ2-1, reads KAGVTQTPRYLIKTRGQQVTLSCSPISGHRSVSWYQQTPGQGLQFLFEYFSETQRNKGNFPGRFSGRQFSNSRSEMNVSTLELGDSALYLCASSLERTGQYNGQFFGPGTRLTVL.

The chain links TRBV30 to TRBJ2-7; 7 bases agree with TRBD1. Germline V gene data show CDR1 as GTSNPN and CDR2 as SVGIG (reference sequence). The CDR3 is 11 amino acids. V lost 7 bases and J lost 2; bases outside the gene matches: 2. The CDR3: CASDRAYEQYF. Here the CDR3 DNA reads TGTGCCTCCGACAGGGCCTACGAGCAGTACTTC.

As to this clonotype: It may be a read error: a sequence one base away is much more abundant. J is TRBJ2-1 and V is TRBV2; D remains unclear. In germline, CDR1 is SNHLY, CDR2 FYNNEI. The CDR3 totals 11 residues. The CDR3 nucleotides are TGTGCCAGCAGTGTATCAGCTGAGCGGTTCTTC. Encoded protein: CASSVSAERFF.

V gene TRBV5-1 combines with J gene TRBJ2-1; possible D gene TRBD1, 6 bases. Germline values: CDR1 SGHRS, CDR2 YFSETQ. This CDR3 is 14 amino acids long. Trimming removed 0 bases at V and 12 bases at J, with 16 bases between. CDR3 residues: CASSLADWTDTQFF. As DNA, the CDR3 is TGCGCCAGCAGCTTGGCCGATTGGACAGATACGCAGTTCTTC.

Comment on this clonotype: A much larger clone lies a single base off, so this may be a read error. The CDR3 does not end in the conserved phenylalanine or tryptophan, so this is likely a read error. The chain recombines TRBV4-1 with TRBJ2-6, with D unresolved. CDR3 length equals 15 residues. CDR1 is MGHRA, CDR2 YSYEKL, per germline. The V and J ends lost 5 bases and 0 bases respectively, with 8 bases between them. The DNA for the CDR3 is TGCGCCAGCAGCGAGCTATACTCTGGGGCCAACGTCCTGACTCTC. This codes for CASSELYSGANVLTL.

Remarks on this clonotype: Being one base from a much bigger clone, this may be a read error. It is likely a read error, because the conserved phenylalanine at the end of the CDR3 is missing. CDR3 nucleotide sequence: TGCAGTGCTAGGGGGAGCGAGGTGGAGACCCAGTACCTC. As protein: CSARGSEVETQYL. This chain links TRBV20-1 with TRBJ2-5; TRBD2 might be the D (5 bases). Germline CDR1 reads DFQATT; CDR2 reads SNEGSKA (reference sequence). The ends were cut back, 3 bases at V and 5 bases at J, with 13 bases in the middle. The CDR3 spans 13 residues.

By its share, this clonotype is medium-sized. V and J are TRBV6-5 and TRBJ2-1; possibly TRBD2 for D (6 bases). The CDR3 covers 15 residues. Per the germline V gene, CDR1 is MNHEY and CDR2 is SVGAGI. With 2 bases removed from V and 2 bases from J, the gap between germline ends came to 10 bases. CDR3 sequence: CASSYRGGTYNEQFF. In nucleotides, the CDR3 is TGTGCCAGCAGTTACAGGGGCGGGACCTACAATGAGCAGTTCTTC.

By share, this clonotype ranks as medium-sized. The chain carries TRBV6-5 and TRBJ2-5; D gene uncertain. V gave up 2 bases and J gave up 1 base, with 5 bases separating them. The CDR3 length is 13 residues. In germline, CDR1 is MNHEY, CDR2 SVGAGI. This chain's CDR3 is CASSYLGQETQYF. The CDR3 DNA sequence: TGTGCCAGCAGTTACCTAGGCCAAGAGACCCAGTACTTC.

The J gene is TRBJ1-1, the V gene TRBV12-3 or TRBV12-4; unclear D gene. V was clipped by 4 bases and J by 3 bases, with 21 bases between them. The CDR3 has 17 amino acids. DNA for the CDR3: TGTGCCAGCAGTTCTTTGCTGCTCTCAAGGTGGGACACTGAAGCTTTCTTT. Its protein product is CASSSLLLSRWDTEAFF.

The table lists this clonotype with a few counts. This chain connects TRBV19 to TRBJ1-2; D might be TRBD1 (5 bases). The CDR3 is 17 amino acids. Germline V lookup: CDR1 LNHDA, CDR2 SQIVND (reference sequence). Trimming stripped 4 bases from V and 4 bases from J, with 22 bases between. The CDR3 coding sequence is TGTGCCAGTAGTAACCGGGACGGAAAATCCGGGTTCTATGGCTACACCTTC. Residues: CASSNRDGKSGFYGYTF.

A few counts support this clonotype. The V call is TRBV7-2, the J call TRBJ1-1; TRBD1 matches at 8 bases. Germline CDR1 SGHTA, CDR2 FQGNSA. The CDR3 is 15 amino acids. The V and J ends lost 5 bases and 0 bases, in that order; junction bases with no gene match: 5. The CDR3 DNA is TGTGCCAGCAGCCATCGACAGGGGATGAACACTGAAGCTTTCTTT. Residues: CASSHRQGMNTEAFF.

J is TRBJ1-2 and V is TRBV6-5; 10 positions match TRBD1. The CDR3 totals 16 residues. V dropped 3 bases and J dropped 3; count of bases not matched to a gene: 7. CDR1 and CDR2 (germline): MNHEY, SVGAGI. The chain's CDR3 is CASSYDRGRGDYGYTF. The CDR3 nucleotides are TGTGCCAGCAGTTATGACAGGGGGCGCGGGGACTATGGCTACACCTTC.

The V call is TRBV15, the J call TRBJ2-2; possibly TRBD2 for D (6 bases). The CDR3 runs 15 residues. The germline V and J ends were trimmed by 0 bases and 4 bases, with 9 bases remaining between them. In germline, CDR1 is LNHNV, CDR2 YYDKDF (reference sequence). The CDR3 loop is CATSRDPGGTGELFF. The CDR3 nucleotides read TGTGCCACCAGCAGAGATCCCGGGGGCACCGGGGAGCTGTTTTTT.

As regards this clonotype: A clone one base away is much larger, so this may be a read error. The CDR3 DNA follows: TGTGCCAGCGGTGATTGGTCCGGGACAGGGAATCAGCCCCAGCATTTT. This encodes CASGDWSGTGNQPQHF. The chain is built from TRBV25-1 and TRBJ1-5; 9 positions agree with TRBD1. Germline-derived CDR1 and CDR2 are MGHDK and SYGVNS. The CDR3 sequence is 16 residues long.

This clonotype was seen many times. The chain links TRBV29-1 to TRBJ1-1; D not resolved. The V gene lost 6 bases and the J gene lost 2 bases, with 7 bases spanning the gap. The CDR3 is 11 amino acids. CDR1 SQVTM and CDR2 ANQGSEA come from the germline V gene. This chain's CDR3 is CSVDHNTEAFF. The DNA for the CDR3 is TGCAGCGTCGACCATAACACTGAAGCTTTCTTT.

In this sample, this clonotype is medium-sized. The J gene is TRBJ1-1, the V gene TRBV5-1; D perhaps matches TRBD1 (6 bases). The CDR3 runs to 15 residues. The germline V and J ends were trimmed by 0 bases and 3 bases, with 12 bases remaining between them. Germline loops: CDR1 SGHRS, CDR2 YFSETQ. The CDR3 sequence is CASSLDWGRDTEAFF. CDR3 bases: TGCGCCAGCAGCTTGGATTGGGGGCGCGACACTGAAGCTTTCTTT.

This clonotype qualifies as medium-sized. The chain employs TRBV20-1 and TRBJ2-3, with TRBD2 matching over 8 bases. With V trimmed by 3 bases and J by 2 bases, 7 bases remained unmatched. The CDR3 is 15 amino acids. Germline V gene sequence: CDR1 DFQATT, CDR2 SNEGSKA (reference sequence). The CDR3 bases are TGCAGTGCTAGTAACGCGGGAGGACACACAGATACGCAGTATTTT. This gives the protein CSASNAGGHTDTQYF.

This clonotype was counted ten times or more. J is TRBJ1-5 and V is TRBV19; TRBD1 agrees at 7 bases. V lost 6 bases to trimming and J lost 5 bases; unmatched junction nucleotides: 7. The CDR3 is 14 residues long. The V gene's germline CDR1 is LNHDA and CDR2 SQIVND (reference sequence). This chain's CDR3 is CASSDGQAHQPQHF. In DNA form, the CDR3 reads TGTGCCAGTAGCGATGGACAGGCCCATCAGCCCCAGCATTTT.